This T cell receptor beta chain was retrieved from a study of CD8+ T cells in alopecia areata (dated by TCRdb to between 2017 and 2018). For the study in its entirety: Treated patients were enrolled in an open-label pilot trial of oral tofacitinib, 5 to 10 mg twice daily, for moderate-to-severe alopecia areata. Tofacitinib was administered for 6 to 18 months, and 6 months of follow-up off drug were then conducted to assess delayed response and recurrence. In treated patients, disease severity was measured using the SALT score, which gives the percentage of scalp surface area affected. The study used high-throughput TCRbeta sequencing to examine T cell clonal expansion in alopecia areata, in both the C3H/HeJ mouse model and human patients. In humans, TCRbeta sequencing was performed on scalp tissue and on sorted CD4+ and CD8+ peripheral blood T cells from healthy controls and from patients with patchy or totalis/universalis alopecia areata. Biopsies were taken from tofacitinib-treated patients at baseline and again at 4 and 24 weeks into treatment, and several of those patients also had a later scalp biopsy. Scalp clonality was compared among normal scalp (n=4), patchy alopecia areata scalp (n=8), and alopecia totalis/universalis scalp (n=8). RNA came from the PAXgene miRNA kit for fixed scalp, the miRNeasy kit for PBMCs, and the RNeasy kit for mouse skin. TCRbeta CDR3 regions were amplified by immunoSEQ multiplex PCR with 35 Vbeta forward and 13 Jbeta reverse primers.

Library preparation was by the immunoSEQ multiplex PCR assay. To provide template for TCR sequencing, every sample had RNA extracted and reverse transcribed into cDNA. First-strand cDNA was synthesized using SuperScript III with a 2:1 mix of oligo-dT and random hexamers. Amplification bias was assessed with a synthetic immune receptor repertoire, and residual bias was removed computationally. From the authors' description of their analysis: Raw reads were preprocessed to remove errors, and CDR3 was defined by IMGT conventions from the conserved cysteine to phenylalanine. Clonality was computed as 1 minus the Shannon entropy, with the entropy normalized by log2 of the number of productive unique TCRs. Whether scalp clones were CD4 or CD8 was inferred by matching scalp TCRbeta sequences against CD4 and CD8 repertoires sorted from blood. In TCRdb, the immuneACCESS table is reduced to in-frame sequences with V and J assigned. These tables do not hold every clone; where another copy was compared, an unresolved V gene accounts for under half, and the others remain unexplained. D and trimming were read from the DNA, whereas the V and J calls and clone size are those reported in that table. For this sample there are approximately 210,000 clones; more than 55% appear just once. Jointly, the top ten make up approximately 3.3% of the sample.

As for this clone: This receptor's antigen is unknown. No base quality values were provided; no much bigger clone lies one nucleotide off.

The time point label on this specimen signifies: more than three weeks on oral tofacitinib. The sample's treatment or condition label is to be understood as: oral pan-JAK inhibitor, 5-10 mg twice daily. From alopecia areata patients, peripheral blood was collected along with lesional scalp punch biopsies. PBMCs were isolated by density centrifugation and stained for CD3, CD4 and CD8, after which CD4+ and CD8+ T cells were sorted on a FACSAria. CDR1 MNHNS and CDR2 SASEGT were looked up in the germline V gene. At the junction V is shortened by 2 bases and J by 5 bases, with 18 bases in between. Its CDR3 holds 16 amino acids, cysteine through phenylalanine. The kept DNA is CDR3 alone, 48 bases in frame from the first base. Beyond this particular receptor, the publication reports: Shared TCR sequences between patients were less evident than in mice, which may be partly attributable to HLA diversity in the patient population. Unlike mouse skin, where gammadelta T cells dominate, normal human skin contains resident alphabeta T cells that get sequenced too, which complicates analysis of the scalp TCR repertoire. Tofacitinib significantly decreased scalp clonality and the number of expanded CD8+ clones among the top 100 scalp clones. Compared with normal scalp, lesional scalp, particularly in alopecia totalis/universalis, had higher clonality and more expanded CD8+ clones, which suggests antigenic drive. Because the treated cohort was small and had just a single nonresponder, larger studies are needed to establish links between baseline CD8+ expansion and response. Many expanded lesional clones persisted in scalp and blood during tofacitinib treatment, which may partly explain relapse after stopping treatment.

The V gene is TRBV6-1 and the J gene is TRBJ1-1, with TRBD1 tentatively as D gene (6 bases match). This receptor was identified in a human donor with alopecia areata. The sequencing here drew on CD4+ T cells sorted from blood, taken at week 4, from a patient treated with tofacitinib. The CDR3 here reads CASSEYVRQGRTEAFF. In nucleotide form, the sequence is TGTGCCAGCAGTGAATACGTAAGGCAGGGGAGGACTGAAGCTTTCTTT.